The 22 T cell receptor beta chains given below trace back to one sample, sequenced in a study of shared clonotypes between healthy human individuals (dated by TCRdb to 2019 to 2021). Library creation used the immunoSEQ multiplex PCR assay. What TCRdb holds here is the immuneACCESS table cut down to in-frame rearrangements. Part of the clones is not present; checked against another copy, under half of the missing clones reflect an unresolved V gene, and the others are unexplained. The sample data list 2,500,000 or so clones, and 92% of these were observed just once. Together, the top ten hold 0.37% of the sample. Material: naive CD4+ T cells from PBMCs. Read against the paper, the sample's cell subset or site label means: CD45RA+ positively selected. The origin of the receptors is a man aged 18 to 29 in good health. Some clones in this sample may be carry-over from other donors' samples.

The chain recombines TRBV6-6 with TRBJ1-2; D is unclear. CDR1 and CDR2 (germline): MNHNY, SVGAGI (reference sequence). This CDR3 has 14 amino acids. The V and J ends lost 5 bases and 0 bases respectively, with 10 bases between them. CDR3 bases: TGTGCCAGCAGTGCTCAAACCACTAACTATGGCTACACCTTC. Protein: CASSAQTTNYGYTF.

CDR3 loop: CASSYSQMDGNTIYF. The CDR3 DNA reads as TGTGCCAGCAGTTACTCGCAAATGGATGGAAACACCATATATTTT. V gene TRBV6-5 combines with J gene TRBJ1-3; D is unclear. This CDR3 has 15 amino acids. Trimming stripped 0 bases from V and 3 bases from J, with 9 bases between. CDR1 and CDR2 from the germline V gene are MNHEY and SVGAGI.

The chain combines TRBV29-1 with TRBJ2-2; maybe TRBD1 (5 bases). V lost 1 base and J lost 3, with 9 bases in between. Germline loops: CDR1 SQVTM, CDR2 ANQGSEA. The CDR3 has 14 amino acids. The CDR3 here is CSVEGFRDTGELFF. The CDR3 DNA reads TGCAGCGTTGAAGGATTCAGGGACACCGGGGAGCTGTTTTTT.

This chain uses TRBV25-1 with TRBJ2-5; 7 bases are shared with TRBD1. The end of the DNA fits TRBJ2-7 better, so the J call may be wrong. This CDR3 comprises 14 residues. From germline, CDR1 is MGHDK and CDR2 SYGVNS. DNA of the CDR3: TGTGCCAGCAACCGACAGGGATTGGCGTACGAGCAGTACTTC. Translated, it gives CASNRQGLAYEQYF.

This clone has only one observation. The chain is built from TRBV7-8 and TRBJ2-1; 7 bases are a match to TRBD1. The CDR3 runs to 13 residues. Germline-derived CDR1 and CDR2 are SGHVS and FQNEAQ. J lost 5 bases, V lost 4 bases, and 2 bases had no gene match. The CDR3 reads CASSWDRDNEQFF. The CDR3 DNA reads TGTGCCAGCAGCTGGGACAGAGACAATGAGCAGTTCTTC.

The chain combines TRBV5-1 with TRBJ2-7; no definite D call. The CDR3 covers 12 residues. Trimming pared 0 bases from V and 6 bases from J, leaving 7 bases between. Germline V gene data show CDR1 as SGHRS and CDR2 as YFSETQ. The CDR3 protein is CASSLEASEQYF. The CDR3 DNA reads TGCGCCAGCAGCTTGGAGGCTTCCGAGCAGTACTTC. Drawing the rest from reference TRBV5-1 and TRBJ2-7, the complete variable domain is KAGVTQTPRYLIKTRGQQVTLSCSPISGHRSVSWYQQTPGQGLQFLFEYFSETQRNKGNFPGRFSGRQFSNSRSEMNVSTLELGDSALYLCASSLEASEQYFGPGTRLTVT.

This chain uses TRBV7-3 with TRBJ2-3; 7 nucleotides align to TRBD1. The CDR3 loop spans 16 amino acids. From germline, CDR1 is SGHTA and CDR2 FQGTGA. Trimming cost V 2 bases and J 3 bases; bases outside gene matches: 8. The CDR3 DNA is TGTGCCAGCAGCTTACAACCCGGGACAGAGACAGATACGCAGTATTTT. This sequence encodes CASSLQPGTETDTQYF. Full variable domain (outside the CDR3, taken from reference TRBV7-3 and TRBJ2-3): GAGVSQTPSNKVTEKGKYVELRCDPISGHTALYWYRQSLGQGPEFLIYFQGTGAADDSGLPNDRFFAVRPEGSVSTLKIQRTERGDSAVYLCASSLQPGTETDTQYFGPGTRLTVL.

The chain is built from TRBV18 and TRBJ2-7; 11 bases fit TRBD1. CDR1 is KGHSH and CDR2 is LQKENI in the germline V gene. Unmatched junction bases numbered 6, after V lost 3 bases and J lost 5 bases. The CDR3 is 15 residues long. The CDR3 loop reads CASSPGTGGVHEQYF. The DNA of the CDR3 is TGTGCCAGCTCACCGGGGACAGGGGGGGTCCACGAGCAGTACTTC.

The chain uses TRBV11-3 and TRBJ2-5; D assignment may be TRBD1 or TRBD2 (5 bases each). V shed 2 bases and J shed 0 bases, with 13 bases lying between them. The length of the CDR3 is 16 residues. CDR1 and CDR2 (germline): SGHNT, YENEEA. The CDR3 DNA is TGTGCCAGCAGCTTACGTGGGGCGGGCTACCAAGAGACCCAGTACTTC. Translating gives CASSLRGAGYQETQYF.

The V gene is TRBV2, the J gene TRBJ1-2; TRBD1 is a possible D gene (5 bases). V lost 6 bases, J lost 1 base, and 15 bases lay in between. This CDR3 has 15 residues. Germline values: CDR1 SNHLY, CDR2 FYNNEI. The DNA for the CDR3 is TGTGCCAGCAGGGCACGGGACGGACTTAACTATGGCTACACCTTC. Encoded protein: CASRARDGLNYGYTF.

CDR3 in amino acids: CASRRRGTGGDLWNEQYF. The CDR3 DNA reads as TGTGCCAGTAGAAGGAGGGGCACCGGGGGGGATCTATGGAACGAGCAGTACTTC. J is TRBJ2-7 and V is TRBV19, with TRBD2 identical over 8 bases. This CDR3 is 18 amino acids long. From germline, CDR1 is LNHDA and CDR2 SQIVND (reference sequence). With 6 bases clipped from V and 5 bases from J, the junction kept 21 bases outside the gene matches.

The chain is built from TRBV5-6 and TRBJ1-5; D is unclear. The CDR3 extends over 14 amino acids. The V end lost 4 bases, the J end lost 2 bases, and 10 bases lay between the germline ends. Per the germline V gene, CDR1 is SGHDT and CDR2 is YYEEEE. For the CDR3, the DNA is TGTGCCAGCAGCCCCCGACAAGGCAATCAGCCCCAGCATTTT. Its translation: CASSPRQGNQPQHF.

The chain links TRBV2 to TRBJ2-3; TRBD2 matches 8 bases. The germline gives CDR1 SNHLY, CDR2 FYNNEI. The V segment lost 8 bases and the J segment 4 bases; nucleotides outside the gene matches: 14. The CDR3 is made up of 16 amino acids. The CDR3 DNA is TGTGCCAGCGGCCGGGAGGGCCAACGGTTGGCAGATACGCAGTATTTT. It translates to CASGREGQRLADTQYF.

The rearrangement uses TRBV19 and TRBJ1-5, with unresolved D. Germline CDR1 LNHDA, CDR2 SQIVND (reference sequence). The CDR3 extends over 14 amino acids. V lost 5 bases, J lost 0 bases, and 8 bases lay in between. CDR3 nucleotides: TGTGCCAGTAGTCAGGTCACTAGCAATCAGCCCCAGCATTTT. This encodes CASSQVTSNQPQHF. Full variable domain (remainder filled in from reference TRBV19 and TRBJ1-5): DGGITQSPKYLFRKEGQNVTLSCEQNLNHDAMYWYRQDPGQGLRLIYYSQIVNDFQKGDIAEGYSVSREKKESFPLTVTSAQKNPTAFYLCASSQVTSNQPQHFGDGTRLSIL.

The CDR3 spells CASSRQGTSEQYF. The CDR3 DNA reads TGTGCCAGCTCACGACAGGGGACTTCCGAGCAGTACTTC. The rearrangement joins TRBV18 to TRBJ2-7; 8 nucleotides agree with TRBD1. The CDR3 sequence is 13 residues long. Germline values: CDR1 KGHSH, CDR2 LQKENI. Trimming removed 4 bases from V and 6 bases from J; junction bases left unmatched: 5.

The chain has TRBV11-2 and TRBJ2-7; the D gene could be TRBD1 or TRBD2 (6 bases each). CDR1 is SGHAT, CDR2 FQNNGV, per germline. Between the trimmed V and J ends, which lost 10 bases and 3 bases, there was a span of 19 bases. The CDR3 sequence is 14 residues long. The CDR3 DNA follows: TGTGCCACCACTCGGAGGGGGGAGGTCTACGAGCAGTACTTC. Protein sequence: CATTRRGEVYEQYF.

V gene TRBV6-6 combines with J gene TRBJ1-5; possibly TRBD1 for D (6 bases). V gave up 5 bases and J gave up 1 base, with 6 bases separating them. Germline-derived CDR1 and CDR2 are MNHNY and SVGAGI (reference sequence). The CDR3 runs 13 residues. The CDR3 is CASSGQSNQPQHF. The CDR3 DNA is TGTGCCAGCAGTGGACAGAGCAATCAGCCCCAGCATTTT.

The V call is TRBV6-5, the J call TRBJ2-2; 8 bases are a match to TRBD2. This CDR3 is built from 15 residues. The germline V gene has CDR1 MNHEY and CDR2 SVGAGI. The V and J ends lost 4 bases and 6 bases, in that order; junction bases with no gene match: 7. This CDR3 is CASSSLSGTAGELFF. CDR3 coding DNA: TGTGCCAGCAGTTCACTTAGCGGGACGGCCGGGGAGCTGTTTTTT.

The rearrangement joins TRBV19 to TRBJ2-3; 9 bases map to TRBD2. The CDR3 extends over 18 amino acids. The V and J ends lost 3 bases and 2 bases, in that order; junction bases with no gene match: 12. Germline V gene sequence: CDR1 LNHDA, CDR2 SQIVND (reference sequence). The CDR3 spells CASSIRLAGPENTDTQYF. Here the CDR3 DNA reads TGTGCCAGTAGTATCCGGCTAGCGGGGCCAGAAAACACAGATACGCAGTATTTT.

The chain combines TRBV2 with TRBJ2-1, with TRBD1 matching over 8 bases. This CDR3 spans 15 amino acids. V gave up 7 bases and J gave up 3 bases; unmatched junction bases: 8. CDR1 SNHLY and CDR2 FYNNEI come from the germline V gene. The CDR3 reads CASIIGQGNYNEQFF. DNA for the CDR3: TGTGCCAGCATTATAGGACAGGGTAACTACAATGAGCAGTTCTTC.

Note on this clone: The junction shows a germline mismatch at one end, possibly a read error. The CDR3 coding sequence is TGTGCCAGCAGTTACAACCGACAGGGGGCTACGGCATTC. Amino acids: CASSYNRQGATAF. The V gene is TRBV6-5, the J gene TRBJ1-2, with 10 bases matching TRBD1. Germline V gives CDR1 MNHEY, CDR2 SVGAGI. This CDR3 region has 13 residues.

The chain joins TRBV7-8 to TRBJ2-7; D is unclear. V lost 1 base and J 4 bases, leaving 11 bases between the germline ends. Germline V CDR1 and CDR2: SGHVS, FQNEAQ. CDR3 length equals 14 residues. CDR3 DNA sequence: TGTGCCAGCAGCTTAGAAGGAAACAATTACGAGCAGTACTTC. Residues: CASSLEGNNYEQYF.